The 5 T cell receptor beta chains below come from one sample, sequenced in a study of blood T cell repertoires in COVID-19. Libraries were prepared by immunoSEQ multiplex PCR; TCRdb keeps only in-frame clonotypes and omits some of them. The table includes a few hundred thousand clones, around 84% detected once. The specimen was PBMCs or T cells enriched from blood (not recorded which). These receptors were taken from a woman between 40 and 55 years old with acute COVID-19.

The chain joins TRBV5-8 to TRBJ2-1, with no clear D. V was clipped by 1 base and J by 2 bases, with 10 bases between them. Looked up from germline, CDR1 is SGHTS and CDR2 is YDEGEE. This CDR3 has 15 amino acids. The CDR3, as DNA: TGTGCCAGCAGCTTGAGAGTTAGTCCCTACAATGAGCAGTTCTTC. It specifies CASSLRVSPYNEQFF. The variable domain in full, with the rest retrieved from reference TRBV5-8 and TRBJ2-1, is EAGVTQSPTHLIKTRGQQATLRCSPISGHTSVYWYQQALGLGLQFLLWYDEGEERNRGNFPPRFSGRQFPNYSSELNVNALELEDSALYLCASSLRVSPYNEQFFGPGTRLTVL.

This clone was counted a single time. The chain links TRBV2 to TRBJ2-2, with no clear D. V was trimmed by 2 bases and J by 0 bases, leaving 4 bases between them. This CDR3 spans 14 amino acids. Germline CDR1 reads SNHLY; CDR2 reads FYNNEI. As DNA, the CDR3 is TGTGCCAGCAGTGAATTAACGAACACCGGGGAGCTGTTTTTT. Its protein is CASSELTNTGELFF. Full variable domain (remainder filled in from reference TRBV2 and TRBJ2-2): EPEVTQTPSHQVTQMGQEVILRCVPISNHLYFYWYRQILGQKVEFLVSFYNNEISEKSEIFDDQFSVERPDGSNFTLKIRSTKLEDSAMYFCASSELTNTGELFFGEGSRLTVL.

The chain combines TRBV5-1 with TRBJ2-5; 12 positions match TRBD2. The germline gives CDR1 SGHRS, CDR2 YFSETQ. The CDR3 is made up of 16 amino acids. V lost 2 bases, J lost 2 bases, and 4 bases stayed unmatched. Here the CDR3 DNA reads TGCGCCAGCAGCTTAGGACTAGCGGGACAACAAGAGACCCAGTACTTC. As protein: CASSLGLAGQQETQYF.

V gene TRBV5-1 combines with J gene TRBJ1-1; 12 bases fit TRBD1. The germline V gene has CDR1 SGHRS and CDR2 YFSETQ. V gave up 4 bases and J gave up 2 bases; unmatched junction bases: 3. The CDR3 consists of 15 residues. The CDR3 DNA sequence: TGCGCCAGCAGCCCTGGGACAGGGGGCAACACTGAAGCTTTCTTT. It encodes CASSPGTGGNTEAFF. The entire variable domain, with the rest obtained from reference TRBV5-1 and TRBJ1-1, is as follows: KAGVTQTPRYLIKTRGQQVTLSCSPISGHRSVSWYQQTPGQGLQFLFEYFSETQRNKGNFPGRFSGRQFSNSRSEMNVSTLELGDSALYLCASSPGTGGNTEAFFGQGTRLTVV.

This sequence joins TRBV20-1 and TRBJ2-7; no reliable D call. Germline V gives CDR1 DFQATT, CDR2 SNEGSKA (reference sequence). CDR3 length: 14 residues. Trimming pared 3 bases from V and 5 bases from J, leaving 17 bases between. CDR3 region: CSASFRGTLDEQYF. The CDR3 DNA reads TGCAGTGCTAGTTTCAGAGGTACTTTGGACGAGCAGTACTTC.